The sequence of this T cell receptor (beta chain) was determined in a study of human T cells and chemical hapten exposure. For the study at large: Diagnoses of alopecia areata, totalis or universalis occurred in mostly female patients.

Trimming pared 0 bases from V and 2 bases from J, leaving 6 bases between. Germline-derived CDR1 and CDR2 are SGHRS and YFSETQ. This CDR3 is built from 13 residues. As to time point: pre-sensitization, week 0. Noted treatment: therapeutic diphenylcyclopropenone sensitization with weekly scalp DPC. Unfractionated whole blood served as the source for total RNA extraction. One entry per CDR3 protein, called by TCRdb with MiXCR from the RACE reads. The sample lists approximately 41,000 distinct CDR3 sequences; less than 8.5% were seen once. The sequence was obtained from a woman aged 45-65 years with alopecia areata. Some clones in this sample may be carry-over from other donors' samples. The V gene is TRBV5-1, the J gene TRBJ2-7; D not certain. The material sequenced was whole blood, taken in connection with sensitization to the hapten diphenylcyclopropenone (DPC). The DNA for the CDR3 is TGCGCCAGCAGCTTGGCCGACGCCTACGAGCAGTACTTC. Its protein is CASSLADAYEQYF.